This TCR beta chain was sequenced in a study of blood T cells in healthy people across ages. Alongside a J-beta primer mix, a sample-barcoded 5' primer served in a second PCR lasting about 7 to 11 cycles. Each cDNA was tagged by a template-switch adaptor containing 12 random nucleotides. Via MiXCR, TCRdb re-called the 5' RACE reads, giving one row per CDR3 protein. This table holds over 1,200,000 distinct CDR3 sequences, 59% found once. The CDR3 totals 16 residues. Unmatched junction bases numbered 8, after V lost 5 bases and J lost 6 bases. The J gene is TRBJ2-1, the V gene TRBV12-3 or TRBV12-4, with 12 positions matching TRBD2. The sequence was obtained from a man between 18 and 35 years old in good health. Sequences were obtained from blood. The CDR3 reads CASSSPSGRAANEQFF. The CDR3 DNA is TGTGCCAGCAGTAGTCCTAGCGGGAGGGCCGCCAATGAGCAGTTCTTC.